This T cell receptor (beta chain) came from a study of T cells after posttransplantation cyclophosphamide. Overall study results and limits: Tissue-infiltrating T cells from skin or gut overlapped little with blood T cells. Donor-recipient repertoire similarity was low at 1-2 months, rising over year one.

Busulfan-fludarabine conditioning, marrow transplant, and cyclophosphamide on days +3 and +4 were administered. This CDR3 spans 14 amino acids. Trimming removed 4 bases from V and 2 bases from J, with 12 bases in between. The V gene's germline CDR1 is MNHEY and CDR2 SMNVEV (reference sequence). Details on this clone: Its antigen is unidentified.

The protocol was immunoSEQ multiplex PCR, while the TCRdb copy is restricted to in-frame clones and leaves out a portion. The specimen has more than 10,000 clones, none found just once. The clonotype originates from a female patient aged 40 to 50 who received an allogeneic stem cell transplant from an unrelated donor, was CMV-positive, and had acute GVHD only. The graft donor may be the source of some T cells. The rearrangement joins TRBV27 to TRBJ2-7, with D possibly TRBD2 on 6 matching bases. The sequencing used PBMCs, collected after allogeneic stem cell transplant with posttransplant cyclophosphamide. CDR3 amino acids: CASSSGLPTYEQYF. For the CDR3, the DNA is TGTGCCAGCAGTTCCGGACTACCAACCTACGAGCAGTACTTC.